Shown below are 3 T cell receptor beta chains from a single sample sequenced in a study of cytomegalovirus exposure and HLA in healthy donors. Assay: immunoSEQ multiplex PCR; the TCRdb copy retains only in-frame clones and omits some. The table includes approximately 120,000 clones, 80% to 90% detected once. The source material was PBMCs. These receptors were obtained from a woman aged 18-35 years in good health and CMV-seronegative.

This chain links TRBV28 with TRBJ1-2; 7 nucleotides line up with TRBD1. The CDR3 extends over 14 amino acids. Germline V gene data show CDR1 as MDHEN and CDR2 as SYDVKM. V lost 6 bases to trimming and J lost 4 bases; unmatched junction nucleotides: 8. The CDR3 sequence is CASRPDRKLYGYTF. CDR3 nucleotides: TGTGCCAGCAGACCGGACAGGAAACTCTATGGCTACACCTTC.

The J gene is TRBJ2-1, the V gene TRBV20-1; D unresolved. Germline V gives CDR1 DFQATT, CDR2 SNEGSKA (reference sequence). V was cut by 0 bases and J by 16 bases, with 13 bases left in between. The CDR3 is 11 residues long. CDR3 DNA: TGCAGTGCTAGAGATCGATTAGCATTTTTCTTC. It codes for CSARDRLAFFF.

The chain joins TRBV6-5 to TRBJ1-5; D possibly corresponds to TRBD1 (6 bases). Germline V CDR1 and CDR2: MNHEY, SVGAGI. The CDR3 spans 15 residues. Trimming shortened V by 2 bases and J by 6 bases, and 14 bases separated the two germline ends. DNA of the CDR3: TGTGCCAGCAGTTACGGTACAGGGATAGGTCAGCCCCAGCATTTT. Its translation is CASSYGTGIGQPQHF.